This TCR beta chain was obtained from a study of metastatic and nonmetastatic thyroid tumors. General observations from the study: Significantly greater TCR beta diversity was reportedly found in malignant thyroid tumors than in benign nodules (in blood and tumor).

Treatment of any kind had been given to no patient before thyroid surgery. The junction had 19 bases not matched to a gene; V was cut back by 3 bases and J by 2 bases. Germline V lookup: CDR1 SGDLS, CDR2 YYNGEE. This CDR3 has 19 amino acids. A remark on this clone: Its target is unknown.

TCRdb redid the clone calls on the PCR reads using MiXCR. Of roughly 20,000 clones detected, approximately 25% appear once; the ten largest clones hold approximately 21%. This clonotype was sampled from a female donor with papillary thyroid cancer or a benign thyroid nodule (not recorded which). Some clones in this sample may be carry-over from other donors' samples. Sequencing was carried out using blood. This chain joins TRBV9 and TRBJ1-1; the match to TRBD1 covers 7 bases. Here the CDR3 DNA reads TGTGCCAGCAGCGCACCCCGGGACAGAAGCCCCCCGAGCAACACTGAAGCTTTCTTT. This translates into CASSAPRDRSPPSNTEAFF.